This TCR beta chain was sequenced in a study of T cell responses to AZD1222 COVID-19 vaccine. The CDR3 is made up of 11 amino acids. Germline lookup yields CDR1 DFQATT and CDR2 SNEGSKA (reference sequence). The V and J ends lost 4 bases and 3 bases respectively, with 3 bases between them. Only in-frame clones appear in the TCRdb table, and some are missing; sequencing was by immunoSEQ multiplex PCR. The sample records some 140,000 clones, around 90% being singletons. The V call is TRBV20-1, the J call TRBJ2-2; D unclear. Specimen: peripheral blood, collected on day 0 of AZD1222 vaccination. The sequence came from an adult in good health. The CDR3 region has the DNA TGCAGTGCTATGGACACCGGGGAGCTGTTTTTT. As protein: CSAMDTGELFF.